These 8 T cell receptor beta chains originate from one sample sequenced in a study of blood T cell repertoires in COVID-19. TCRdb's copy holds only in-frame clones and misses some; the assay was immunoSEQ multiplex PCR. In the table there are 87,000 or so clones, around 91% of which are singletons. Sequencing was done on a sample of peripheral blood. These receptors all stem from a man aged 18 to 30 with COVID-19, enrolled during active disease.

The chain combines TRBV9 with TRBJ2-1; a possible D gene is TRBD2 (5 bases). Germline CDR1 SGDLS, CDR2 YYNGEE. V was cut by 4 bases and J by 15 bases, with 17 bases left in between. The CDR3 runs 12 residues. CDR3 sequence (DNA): TGTGCCAGCAGCCCCCAGAAAGAGGGTACGTTCTTC. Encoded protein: CASSPQKEGTFF.

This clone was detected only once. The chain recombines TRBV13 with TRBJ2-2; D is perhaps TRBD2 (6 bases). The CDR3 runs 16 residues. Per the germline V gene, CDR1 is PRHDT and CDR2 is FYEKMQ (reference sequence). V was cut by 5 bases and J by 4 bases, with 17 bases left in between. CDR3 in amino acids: CASSPLGRDGTGELFF. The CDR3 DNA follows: TGTGCCAGCAGCCCCCTCGGGCGGGATGGCACCGGGGAGCTGTTTTTT.

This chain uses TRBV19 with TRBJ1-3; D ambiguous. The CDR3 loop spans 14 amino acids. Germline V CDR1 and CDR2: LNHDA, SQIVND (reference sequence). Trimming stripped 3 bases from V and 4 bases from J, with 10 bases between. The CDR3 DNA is TGTGCCAGTAGTATGGGTCAGCGAGGAAACACCATATATTTT. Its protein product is CASSMGQRGNTIYF.

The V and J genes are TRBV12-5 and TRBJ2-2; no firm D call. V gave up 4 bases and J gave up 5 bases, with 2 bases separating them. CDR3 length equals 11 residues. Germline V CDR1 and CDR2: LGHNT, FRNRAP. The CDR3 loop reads CASGSTGELFF. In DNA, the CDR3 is TGTGCTAGTGGTTCGACCGGGGAGCTGTTTTTT.

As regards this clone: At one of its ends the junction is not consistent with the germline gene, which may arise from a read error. CDR3 in amino acids: CASSQFSTNEKLLF. The CDR3 bases are TGTGCCAGCAGCCAATTTTCAACTAATGAAAAACTGCTTTTT. The chain joins TRBV6-6 to TRBJ1-4; D gene ambiguous. Germline V gene lookup returns CDR1 MNHNY and CDR2 SVGAGI (reference sequence). This CDR3 contains 14 residues.

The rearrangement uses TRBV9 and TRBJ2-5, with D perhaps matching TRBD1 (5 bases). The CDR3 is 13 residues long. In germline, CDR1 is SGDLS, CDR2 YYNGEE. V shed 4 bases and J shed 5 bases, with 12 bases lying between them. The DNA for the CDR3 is TGTGCCAGCAGCCTAGGGGCTGGGGAGACCCAGTACTTC. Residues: CASSLGAGETQYF.

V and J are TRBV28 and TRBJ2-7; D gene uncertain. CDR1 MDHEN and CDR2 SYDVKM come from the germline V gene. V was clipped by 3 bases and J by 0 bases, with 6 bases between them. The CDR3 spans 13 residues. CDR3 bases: TGTGCCAGCAGTTTTAGCTTCTCCTACGAGCAGTACTTC. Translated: CASSFSFSYEQYF.

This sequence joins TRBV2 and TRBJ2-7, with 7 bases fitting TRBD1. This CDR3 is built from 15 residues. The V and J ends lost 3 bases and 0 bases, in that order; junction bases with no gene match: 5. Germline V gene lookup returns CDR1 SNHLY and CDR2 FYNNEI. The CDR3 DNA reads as TGTGCCAGCAGTGATGAGGGGGCGAGCTCCTACGAGCAGTACTTC. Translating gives CASSDEGASSYEQYF.